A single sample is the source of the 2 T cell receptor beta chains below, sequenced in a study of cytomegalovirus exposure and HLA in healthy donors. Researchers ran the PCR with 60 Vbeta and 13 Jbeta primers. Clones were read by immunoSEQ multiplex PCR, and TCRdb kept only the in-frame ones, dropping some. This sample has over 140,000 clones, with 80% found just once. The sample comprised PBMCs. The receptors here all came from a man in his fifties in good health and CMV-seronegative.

Written as DNA, the CDR3 is TGTGCCAGTAGTATAGCCGGGACAGGGTTCGGTGGGGCCAACGTCCTGACTTTC. Its translation: CASSIAGTGFGGANVLTF. The V call is TRBV19, the J call TRBJ2-6; TRBD1 aligns across 9 bases. Germline V gene sequence: CDR1 LNHDA, CDR2 SQIVND (reference sequence). This CDR3 region has 18 residues. The J segment lost 3 bases and the V segment lost 1 base, leaving 7 bases of the junction unmatched.

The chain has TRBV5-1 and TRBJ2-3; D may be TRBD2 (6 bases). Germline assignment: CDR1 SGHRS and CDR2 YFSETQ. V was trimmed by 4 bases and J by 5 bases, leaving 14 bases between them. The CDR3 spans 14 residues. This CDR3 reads CASSVVLAGDTQYF. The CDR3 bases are TGCGCCAGCAGCGTGGTACTAGCCGGAGATACGCAGTATTTT.